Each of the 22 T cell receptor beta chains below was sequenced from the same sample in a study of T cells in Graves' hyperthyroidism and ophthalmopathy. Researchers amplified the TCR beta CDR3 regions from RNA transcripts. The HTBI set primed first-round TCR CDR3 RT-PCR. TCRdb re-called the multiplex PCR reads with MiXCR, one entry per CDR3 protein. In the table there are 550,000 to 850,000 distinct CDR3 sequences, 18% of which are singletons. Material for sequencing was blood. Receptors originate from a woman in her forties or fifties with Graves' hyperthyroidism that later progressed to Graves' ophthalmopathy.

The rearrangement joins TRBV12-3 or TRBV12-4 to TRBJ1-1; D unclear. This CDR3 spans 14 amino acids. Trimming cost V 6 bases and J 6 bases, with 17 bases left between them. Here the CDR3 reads CASSAVTLGSEAFF. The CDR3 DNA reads TGTGCCAGCAGCGCAGTAACTCTCGGCTCTGAAGCTTTCTTT.

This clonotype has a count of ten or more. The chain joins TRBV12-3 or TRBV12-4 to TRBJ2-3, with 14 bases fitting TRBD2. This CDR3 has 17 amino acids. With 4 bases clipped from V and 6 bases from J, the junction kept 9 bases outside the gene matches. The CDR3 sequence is CASSWGTSGGAGDTQYF. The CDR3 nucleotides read TGTGCCAGCAGTTGGGGGACTAGCGGGGGCGCGGGGGATACGCAGTATTTT.

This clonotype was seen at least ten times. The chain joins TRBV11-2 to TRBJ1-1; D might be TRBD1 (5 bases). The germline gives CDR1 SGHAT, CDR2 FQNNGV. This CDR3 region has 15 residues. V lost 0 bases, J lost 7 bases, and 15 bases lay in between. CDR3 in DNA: TGTGCCAGCAGCTTAGATCGAAGGGCAGGGCTTGAAGCTTTCTTT. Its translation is CASSLDRRAGLEAFF.

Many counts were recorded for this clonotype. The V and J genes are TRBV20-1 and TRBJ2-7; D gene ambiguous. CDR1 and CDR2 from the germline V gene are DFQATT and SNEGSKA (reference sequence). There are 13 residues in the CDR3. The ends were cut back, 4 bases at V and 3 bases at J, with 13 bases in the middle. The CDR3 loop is CSATHQRFYEQYF. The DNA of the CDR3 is TGCAGTGCTACTCATCAGCGCTTCTACGAGCAGTACTTC.

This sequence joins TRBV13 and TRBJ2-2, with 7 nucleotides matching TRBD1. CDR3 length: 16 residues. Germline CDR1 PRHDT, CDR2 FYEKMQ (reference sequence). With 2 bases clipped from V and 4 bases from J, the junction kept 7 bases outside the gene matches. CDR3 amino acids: CASSLFATGSTGELFF. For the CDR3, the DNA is TGTGCCAGCAGCTTATTTGCGACAGGGAGCACCGGGGAGCTGTTTTTT.

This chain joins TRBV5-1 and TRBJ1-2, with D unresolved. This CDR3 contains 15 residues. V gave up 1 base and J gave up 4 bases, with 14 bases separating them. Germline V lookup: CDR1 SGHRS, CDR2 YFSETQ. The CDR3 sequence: CASSLIPAALYGYTF. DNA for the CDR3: TGCGCCAGCAGCTTGATTCCGGCAGCCCTCTATGGCTACACCTTC.

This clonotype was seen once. As DNA, the CDR3 is TGTGCCAGCAGCACAAAGCGGGGGGGGGGGGGTGAGCAGTTCTTC. Translation: CASSTKRGGGGEQFF. This chain uses TRBV2 with TRBJ2-1, with 10 bases fitting TRBD2. The CDR3 loop spans 15 amino acids. Germline CDR1 is SNHLY and CDR2 is FYNNEI. J gave up 9 bases and V 6 bases, and 11 bases lay outside the gene matches.

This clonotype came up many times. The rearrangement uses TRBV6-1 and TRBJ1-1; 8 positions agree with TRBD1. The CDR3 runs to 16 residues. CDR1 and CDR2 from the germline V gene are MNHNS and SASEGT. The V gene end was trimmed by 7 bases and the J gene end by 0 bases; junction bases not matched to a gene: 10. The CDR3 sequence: CASITGTGSMNTEAFF. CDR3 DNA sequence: TGTGCCAGCATCACAGGGACAGGATCCATGAACACTGAAGCTTTCTTT.

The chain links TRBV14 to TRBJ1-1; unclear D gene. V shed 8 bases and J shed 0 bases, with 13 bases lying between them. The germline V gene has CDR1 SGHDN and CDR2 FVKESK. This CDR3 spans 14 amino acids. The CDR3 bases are TGTGCCAGCGGACTAAAGATTCTGAACACTGAAGCTTTCTTT. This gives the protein CASGLKILNTEAFF.

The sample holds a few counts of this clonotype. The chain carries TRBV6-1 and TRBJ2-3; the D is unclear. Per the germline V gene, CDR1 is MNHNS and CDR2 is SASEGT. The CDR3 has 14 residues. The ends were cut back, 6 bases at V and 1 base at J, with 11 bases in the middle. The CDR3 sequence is CASSPTLGTDTQYF. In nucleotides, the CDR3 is TGTGCCAGCAGCCCCACGTTAGGCACAGATACGCAGTATTTT.

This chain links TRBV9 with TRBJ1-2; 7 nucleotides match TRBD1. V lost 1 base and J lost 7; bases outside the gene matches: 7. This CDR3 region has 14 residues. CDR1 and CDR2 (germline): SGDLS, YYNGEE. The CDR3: CASSVMDRIGGYTF. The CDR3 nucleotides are TGTGCCAGCAGCGTAATGGACAGGATCGGTGGCTACACCTTC.

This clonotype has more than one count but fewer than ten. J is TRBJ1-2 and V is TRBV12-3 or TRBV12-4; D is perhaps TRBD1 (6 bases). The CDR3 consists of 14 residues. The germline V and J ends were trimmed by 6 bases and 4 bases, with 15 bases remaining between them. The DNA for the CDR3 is TGTGCCAGCAGCCCGGGGGGCAGCTTCTATGGCTACACCTTC. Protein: CASSPGGSFYGYTF.

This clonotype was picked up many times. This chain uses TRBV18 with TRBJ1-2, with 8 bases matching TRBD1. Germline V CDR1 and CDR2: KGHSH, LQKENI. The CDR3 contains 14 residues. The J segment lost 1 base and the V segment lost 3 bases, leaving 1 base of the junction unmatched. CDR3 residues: CASSPGQVNYGYTF. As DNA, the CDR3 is TGTGCCAGCTCACCGGGACAGGTTAACTATGGCTACACCTTC. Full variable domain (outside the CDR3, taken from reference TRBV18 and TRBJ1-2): NAGVMQNPRHLVRRRGQEARLRCSPMKGHSHVYWYRQLPEEGLKFMVYLQKENIIDESGMPKERFSAEFPKEGPSILRIQQVVRGDSAAYFCASSPGQVNYGYTFGSGTRLTVV.

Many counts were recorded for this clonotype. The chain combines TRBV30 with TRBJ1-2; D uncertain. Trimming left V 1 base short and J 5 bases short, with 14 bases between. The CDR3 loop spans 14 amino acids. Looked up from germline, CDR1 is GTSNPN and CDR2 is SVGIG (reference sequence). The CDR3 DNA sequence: TGTGCCTGGAGTGCTCTGAGGGTCTCTTATGGCTACACCTTC. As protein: CAWSALRVSYGYTF.

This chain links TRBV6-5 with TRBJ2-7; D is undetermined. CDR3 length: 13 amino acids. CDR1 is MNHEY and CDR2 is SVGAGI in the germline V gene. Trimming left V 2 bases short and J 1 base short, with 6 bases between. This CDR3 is CASSYNRSYEQYF. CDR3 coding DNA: TGTGCCAGCAGTTACAATAGGTCCTACGAGCAGTACTTC.

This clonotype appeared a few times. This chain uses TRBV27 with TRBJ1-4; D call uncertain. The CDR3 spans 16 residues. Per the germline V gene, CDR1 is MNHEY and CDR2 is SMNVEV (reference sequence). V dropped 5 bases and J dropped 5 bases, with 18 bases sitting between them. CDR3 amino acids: CASSPSVLLVNEKLFF. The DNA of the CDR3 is TGTGCCAGCAGTCCCAGCGTTCTATTAGTAAATGAAAAACTGTTTTTT.

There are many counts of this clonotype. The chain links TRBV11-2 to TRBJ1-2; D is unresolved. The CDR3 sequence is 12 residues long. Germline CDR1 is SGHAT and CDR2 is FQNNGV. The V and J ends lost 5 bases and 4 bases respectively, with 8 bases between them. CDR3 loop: CASSPSGYGYTF. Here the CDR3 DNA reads TGTGCCAGCAGCCCCAGTGGCTATGGCTACACCTTC.

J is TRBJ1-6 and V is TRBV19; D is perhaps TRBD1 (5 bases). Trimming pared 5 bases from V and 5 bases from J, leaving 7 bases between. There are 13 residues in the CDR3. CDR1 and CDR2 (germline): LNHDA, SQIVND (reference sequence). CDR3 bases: TGTGCCAGTAGTCCAGGGAATAATTCACCCCTCCACTTT. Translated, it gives CASSPGNNSPLHF.

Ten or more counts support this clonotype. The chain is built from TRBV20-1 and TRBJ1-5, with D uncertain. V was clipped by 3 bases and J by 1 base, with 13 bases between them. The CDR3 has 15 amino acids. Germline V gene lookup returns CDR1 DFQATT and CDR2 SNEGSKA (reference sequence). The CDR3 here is CSASTEGASNQPQHF. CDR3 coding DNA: TGCAGTGCTAGCACGGAAGGAGCAAGCAATCAGCCCCAGCATTTT.

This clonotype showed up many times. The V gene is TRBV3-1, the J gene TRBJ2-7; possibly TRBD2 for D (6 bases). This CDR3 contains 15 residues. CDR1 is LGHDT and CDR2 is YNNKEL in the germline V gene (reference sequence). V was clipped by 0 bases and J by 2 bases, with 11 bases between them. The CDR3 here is CASSQDVGGPYEQYF. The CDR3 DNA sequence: TGTGCCAGCAGCCAAGACGTCGGAGGGCCCTACGAGCAGTACTTC.

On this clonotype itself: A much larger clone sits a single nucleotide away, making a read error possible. In nucleotides, the CDR3 is TGTGCCAGCAGCTCGGAGAACAGGGGCACTGAAGCTTTCTTT. It is translated as CASSSENRGTEAFF. V is TRBV5-4 and J is TRBJ1-1; 7 bases agree with TRBD1. V dropped 3 bases and J dropped 4; count of bases not matched to a gene: 6. This CDR3 has 14 residues. Germline CDR1 and CDR2: SGHNT and YYREEE (reference sequence).

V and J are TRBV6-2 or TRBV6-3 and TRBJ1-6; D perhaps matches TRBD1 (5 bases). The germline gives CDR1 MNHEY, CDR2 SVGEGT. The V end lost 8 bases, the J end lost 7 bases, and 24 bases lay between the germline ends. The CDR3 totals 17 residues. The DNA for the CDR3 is TGTGCCAGCCAACAACCCGGGGACCTAGCCAGGAATTCACCCCTCCACTTT. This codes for CASQQPGDLARNSPLHF.